This TCR beta chain was recovered during a study of metastatic and nonmetastatic thyroid tumors. Patients were all untreated before their thyroid surgery. TCRdb re-analyzed the PCR reads using MiXCR. The table has about 93,000 clones, over 8.5% seen once. The CDR3 runs to 14 residues. With 6 bases clipped from V and 3 bases from J, the junction kept 6 bases outside the gene matches. CDR1 MNHNS and CDR2 SASEGT come from the germline V gene. This clone was recorded many times. The chain carries TRBV6-1 and TRBJ1-1, with 8 bases that match TRBD1. This sequence originates from a female donor with papillary thyroid cancer or a benign thyroid nodule (not recorded which). Some clones in this sample may be carry-over from other donors' samples. Sequencing was performed on blood. CDR3: CASSPTGEYTEAFF. In DNA form, the CDR3 reads TGTGCCAGCAGCCCGACAGGGGAGTACACTGAAGCTTTCTTT.